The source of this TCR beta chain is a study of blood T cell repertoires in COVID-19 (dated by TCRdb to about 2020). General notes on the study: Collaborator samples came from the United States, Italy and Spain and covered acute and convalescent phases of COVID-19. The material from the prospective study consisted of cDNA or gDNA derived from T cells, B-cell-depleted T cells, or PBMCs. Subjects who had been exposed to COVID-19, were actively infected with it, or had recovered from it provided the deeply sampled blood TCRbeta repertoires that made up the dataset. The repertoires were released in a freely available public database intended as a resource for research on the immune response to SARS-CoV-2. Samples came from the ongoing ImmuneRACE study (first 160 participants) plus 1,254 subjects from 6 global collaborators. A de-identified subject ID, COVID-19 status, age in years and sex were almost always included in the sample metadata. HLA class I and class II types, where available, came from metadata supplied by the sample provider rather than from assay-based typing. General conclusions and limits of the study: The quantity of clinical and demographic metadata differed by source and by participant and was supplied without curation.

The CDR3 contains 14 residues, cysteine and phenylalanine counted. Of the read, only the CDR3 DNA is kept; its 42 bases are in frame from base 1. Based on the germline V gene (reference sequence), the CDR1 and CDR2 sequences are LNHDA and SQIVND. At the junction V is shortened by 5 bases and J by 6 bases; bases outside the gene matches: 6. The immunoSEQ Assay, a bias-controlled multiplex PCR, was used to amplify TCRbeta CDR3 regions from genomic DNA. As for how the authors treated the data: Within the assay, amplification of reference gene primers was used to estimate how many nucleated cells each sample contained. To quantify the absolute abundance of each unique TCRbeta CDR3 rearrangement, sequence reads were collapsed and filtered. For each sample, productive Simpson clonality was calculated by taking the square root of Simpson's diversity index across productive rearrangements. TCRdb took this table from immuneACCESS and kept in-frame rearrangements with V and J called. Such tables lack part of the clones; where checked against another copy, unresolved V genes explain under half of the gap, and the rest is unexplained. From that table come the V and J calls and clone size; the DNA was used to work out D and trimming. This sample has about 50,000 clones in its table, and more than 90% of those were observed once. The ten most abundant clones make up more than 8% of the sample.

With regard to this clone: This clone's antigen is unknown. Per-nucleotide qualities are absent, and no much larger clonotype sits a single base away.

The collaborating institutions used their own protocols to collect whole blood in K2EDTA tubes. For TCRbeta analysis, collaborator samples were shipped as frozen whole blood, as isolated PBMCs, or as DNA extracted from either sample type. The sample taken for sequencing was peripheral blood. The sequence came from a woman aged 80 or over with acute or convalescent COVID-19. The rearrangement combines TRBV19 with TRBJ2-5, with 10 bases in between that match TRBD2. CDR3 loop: CASSGLAGAKTQYF. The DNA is TGTGCCAGTAGTGGGCTAGCGGGAGCAAAGACCCAGTACTTC.